These 28 T cell receptor beta chains were all obtained from the same sample, sequenced in a study of identical twins (dated by TCRdb to 2016 to 2018). The method was 5' RACE. These reads were obtained on an Illumina HiSeq 2000. TCRdb reprocessed the public reads (quality trimming at Q25 with fastp, clone calling with MiXCR) and kept in-frame beta chains. Each entry merges the rows of one CDR3 protein and shows their most common DNA and genes. The sample table contains 250,000 or so distinct CDR3 sequences; only one count was recorded for roughly 7% of them. The ten biggest clones cover 3% to 4.5% of the sample. The sample also formed part of further work on yellow fever vaccine responses in identical twins.

Material: memory (CD45RO+) T cells sorted from blood. The cell subset or site label, as the study defines it: CD45RO+ enriched T cells. The source of these receptors is a woman under 30 in good health.

This clonotype appeared a few times. The chain links TRBV5-1 to TRBJ2-3, with D possibly TRBD2 on 7 matching bases. Trimming took 7 bases from V and 0 from J, leaving 15 bases between them. There are 15 residues in the CDR3. Per germline, CDR1 SGHRS and CDR2 YFSETQ. The CDR3 reads CASHKGGGSTDTQYF. The CDR3 nucleotides read TGCGCCAGCCATAAGGGAGGGGGTAGCACAGATACGCAGTATTTT. Drawing the rest from reference TRBV5-1 and TRBJ2-3, the complete variable domain is KAGVTQTPRYLIKTRGQQVTLSCSPISGHRSVSWYQQTPGQGLQFLFEYFSETQRNKGNFPGRFSGRQFSNSRSEMNVSTLELGDSALYLCASHKGGGSTDTQYFGPGTRLTVL.

This clonotype was found many times. The gene calls are TRBV20-1 and TRBJ1-2; the D is unclear. Trimming removed 3 bases at V and 5 bases at J, with 7 bases between. This CDR3 has 11 amino acids. CDR1 is DFQATT and CDR2 is SNEGSKA in the germline V gene (reference sequence). The CDR3 sequence is CSASDGYGYTF. CDR3 in DNA: TGCAGTGCTAGTGACGGTTATGGCTACACCTTC.

This clonotype has at least ten counts. The chain links TRBV12-3 or TRBV12-4 to TRBJ2-7, with 10 bases fitting TRBD1. The J segment lost 6 bases and the V segment lost 3 bases, leaving 5 bases of the junction unmatched. This CDR3 is 14 amino acids long. The CDR3 DNA is TGTGCCAGCAGTTTGGGACAGGGGCCCCTCGAGCAGTACTTC. Translation gives CASSLGQGPLEQYF.

This sequence joins TRBV2 and TRBJ2-2, with TRBD1 as a possible D gene (5 bases). Germline assignment: CDR1 SNHLY and CDR2 FYNNEI. Trimming took 7 bases from V and 5 from J, leaving 14 bases between them. This CDR3 is 14 amino acids long. The CDR3 reads CASMYDRVTGELFF. In DNA, the CDR3 is TGTGCCAGCATGTATGACAGAGTTACCGGGGAGCTGTTTTTT. Together with reference TRBV2 and TRBJ2-2, the CDR3 gives the full variable domain: EPEVTQTPSHQVTQMGQEVILRCVPISNHLYFYWYRQILGQKVEFLVSFYNNEISEKSEIFDDQFSVERPDGSNFTLKIRSTKLEDSAMYFCASMYDRVTGELFFGEGSRLTVL.

This clonotype was seen a few times. The V and J genes are TRBV28 and TRBJ2-2, with D tentatively TRBD1 (5 bases). From germline, CDR1 is MDHEN and CDR2 SYDVKM. Trimming took 8 bases from V and 1 from J, leaving 11 bases between them. CDR3 length equals 14 residues. Written as DNA, the CDR3 is TGTGCCAGCCGGAAGGGGTGGAACACCGGGGAGCTGTTTTTT. Amino acids: CASRKGWNTGELFF.

Turning to this clonotype: A much larger clone is a single base away; this may be a read error. The chain employs TRBV7-8 and TRBJ2-5; no reliable D call. The CDR3 covers 13 residues. V dropped 1 base and J dropped 4 bases, with 7 bases sitting between them. The germline V gene has CDR1 SGHVS and CDR2 FQNEAQ. CDR3 sequence reads: CASSLDSRETQYF. CDR3 in DNA: TGTGCCAGCAGCTTAGATAGCAGAGAGACCCAGTACTTC. Full variable domain (rest looked up from reference TRBV7-8 and TRBJ2-5): GAGVSQSPRYKVAKRGQDVALRCDPISGHVSLFWYQQALGQGPEFLTYFQNEAQLDKSGLPSDRFFAERPEGSVSTLKIQRTQQEDSAVYLCASSLDSRETQYFGPGTRLLVL.

The chain links TRBV6-1 to TRBJ2-1; 7 bases agree with TRBD2. Germline CDR1 reads MNHNS; CDR2 reads SASEGT. The CDR3 runs 14 residues. The junction had 7 bases not matched to a gene; V was cut back by 7 bases and J by 4 bases. DNA for the CDR3: TGTGCCAGCACCCATAAGCGGGAATACAATGAGCAGTTCTTC. Protein product: CASTHKREYNEQFF.

The rearrangement joins TRBV7-3 to TRBJ2-1; no firm D call. CDR1 SGHTA and CDR2 FQGTGA come from the germline V gene. V was clipped by 0 bases and J by 10 bases, with 13 bases between them. This CDR3 is built from 14 residues. The CDR3 loop reads CASSLTTPPREQFF. Here the CDR3 DNA reads TGTGCCAGCAGCTTAACTACGCCCCCAAGGGAGCAGTTCTTC.

CDR3 in DNA: TGCAGTGCTACGGACAGGGTGGTTTCACCCCTCCACTTT. It yields the protein CSATDRVVSPLHF. This rearrangement joins TRBV20-1 to TRBJ1-6, with 8 bases identical to TRBD1. The V and J ends lost 4 bases and 9 bases, in that order; junction bases with no gene match: 5. The V gene's germline CDR1 is DFQATT and CDR2 SNEGSKA (reference sequence). The CDR3 runs to 13 residues.

This clonotype was seen repeatedly, ten times or more. This chain joins TRBV6-1 and TRBJ1-1; D possibly corresponds to TRBD1 (5 bases). Germline lookup yields CDR1 MNHNS and CDR2 SASEGT. The CDR3 sequence is 15 residues long. V was pared by 9 bases and J by 0 bases, with 17 bases between. The CDR3 DNA follows: TGTGCCAGAAGCTCGGAGGGGCACATGAACACTGAAGCTTTCTTT. It specifies CARSSEGHMNTEAFF.

The chain joins TRBV11-2 to TRBJ2-2, with 7 bases fitting TRBD1. Germline CDR1 reads SGHAT; CDR2 reads FQNNGV. V lost 3 bases and J lost 0; bases outside the gene matches: 7. This CDR3 region has 17 residues. CDR3 DNA: TGTGCCAGCAGCTTTAACTCCGGGACAGCGAACACCGGGGAGCTGTTTTTT. As protein: CASSFNSGTANTGELFF.

The chain employs TRBV20-1 and TRBJ1-4; tentatively, D is TRBD1 (5 bases). The germline V gene encodes CDR1 DFQATT and CDR2 SNEGSKA (reference sequence). Between the trimmed V and J ends, which lost 2 bases and 13 bases, there was a span of 11 bases. The CDR3 is 11 residues long. CDR3 sequence (DNA): TGCAGTGCTAGATCAGGGACGAGACTGTTTTTT. This gives the protein CSARSGTRLFF.

This clonotype was seen many times. This rearrangement joins TRBV20-1 to TRBJ2-1; either TRBD1 or TRBD2 may supply D (5 bases each). CDR3 size: 14 residues. Per the germline V gene, CDR1 is DFQATT and CDR2 is SNEGSKA (reference sequence). Trimming stripped 1 base from V and 9 bases from J, with 16 bases between. This CDR3 reads CSARGDRDHPEQFF. The CDR3 nucleotides are TGCAGTGCTAGAGGGGATAGGGACCACCCTGAGCAGTTCTTC.

This clonotype was seen ten or more times. The rearrangement joins TRBV5-6 to TRBJ2-1; 8 bases are a match to TRBD2. Germline lookup yields CDR1 SGHDT and CDR2 YYEEEE. Losses at the gene ends were 2 bases for V and 1 base for J; bases not matched to a gene: 8. The CDR3 runs 17 residues. The CDR3 sequence: CASSFTAGGTSYNEQFF. The DNA for the CDR3 is TGTGCCAGCAGCTTCACCGCGGGAGGTACGTCCTACAATGAGCAGTTCTTC.

This clonotype occurred many times. The V call is TRBV13, the J call TRBJ1-1, with 9 bases lining up with TRBD1. Germline V gene sequence: CDR1 PRHDT, CDR2 FYEKMQ (reference sequence). CDR3 length: 17 residues. Germline trimming cut 0 bases from V and 1 base from J; bases unmatched to any gene: 6. The chain's CDR3 is CASSLGLDRGRNTEAFF. DNA for the CDR3: TGTGCCAGCAGCTTAGGCCTGGACAGGGGTAGGAACACTGAAGCTTTCTTT.

Many counts were recorded for this clonotype. The chain couples TRBV3-1 to TRBJ2-1, with D possibly TRBD2 on 5 matching bases. Germline V gives CDR1 LGHDT, CDR2 YNNKEL (reference sequence). V was cut by 1 base and J by 8 bases, with 6 bases left in between. CDR3 length: 12 residues. The CDR3 sequence: CASSQGADEQFF. The DNA of the CDR3 is TGTGCCAGCAGCCAAGGAGCGGATGAGCAGTTCTTC.

The V gene is TRBV6-1, the J gene TRBJ1-4, with D unresolved. Per the germline V gene, CDR1 is MNHNS and CDR2 is SASEGT. The CDR3 has 15 amino acids. V lost 3 bases to trimming and J lost 5 bases, with 13 bases between them. CDR3 loop: CASSDPGTGNEKLFF. DNA for the CDR3: TGTGCCAGCAGTGACCCCGGTACGGGAAATGAAAAACTGTTTTTT.

This clonotype occurred many times. The chain carries TRBV14 and TRBJ2-1; tentatively, D is TRBD2 (5 bases). Germline assignment: CDR1 SGHDN and CDR2 FVKESK. V shed 4 bases and J shed 9 bases, with 16 bases lying between them. The CDR3 extends over 14 amino acids. This chain's CDR3 is CASSLARVLGEQFF. The CDR3 nucleotides are TGTGCCAGCAGCCTTGCGAGGGTTCTGGGTGAGCAGTTCTTC. The whole variable domain, filled in from reference TRBV14 and TRBJ2-1, reads EAGVTQFPSHSVIEKGQTVTLRCDPISGHDNLYWYRRVMGKEIKFLLHFVKESKQDESGMPNNRFLAERTGGTYSTLKVQPAELEDSGVYFCASSLARVLGEQFFGPGTRLTVL.

This clonotype was found a few times. The rearrangement links TRBV7-3 to TRBJ2-3; a weak D match, TRBD1 (6 bases). Germline CDR1 reads SGHTA; CDR2 reads FQGTGA. V gave up 5 bases and J gave up 6 bases, with 15 bases separating them. The CDR3 totals 14 residues. The CDR3 loop reads CASSTRQDRDTQYF. CDR3 sequence (DNA): TGTGCCAGCAGCACCCGACAGGACCGTGATACGCAGTATTTT.

This clonotype turned up a few times. The rearrangement uses TRBV7-2 and TRBJ2-5, with D perhaps given as TRBD1 or TRBD2 (6 bases each). Between the trimmed V and J ends, which lost 3 bases and 4 bases, there was a span of 12 bases. Germline V CDR1 and CDR2: SGHTA, FQGNSA. The CDR3 extends over 14 amino acids. The CDR3 bases are TGTGCCAGCAGCTTGGTAGGGGGGACAGAGACCCAGTACTTC. It specifies CASSLVGGTETQYF.

This clonotype was counted at least ten times. V usage is TRBV6-5 and J usage is TRBJ2-3, with D maybe TRBD1 (5 bases). The CDR3 extends over 17 amino acids. Trimming shortened V by 2 bases and J by 2 bases, and 17 bases separated the two germline ends. Germline V lookup: CDR1 MNHEY, CDR2 SVGAGI. CDR3 region: CASSYEVIGVFTDTQYF. The CDR3 DNA reads as TGTGCCAGCAGTTACGAAGTCATAGGGGTATTCACAGATACGCAGTATTTT.

V is TRBV11-2 and J is TRBJ2-7, with TRBD2 as a possible D gene (6 bases). V was trimmed by 4 bases and J by 3 bases, leaving 10 bases between them. This CDR3 contains 13 residues. CDR1 is SGHAT, CDR2 FQNNGV, per germline. Here the CDR3 reads CASSSGGNYEQYV. Here the CDR3 DNA reads TGTGCCAGCAGCTCCGGGGGAAACTACGAGCAGTACGTC.

This clonotype has a handful of counts. The chain links TRBV20-1 to TRBJ2-3, with 7 positions matching TRBD1. Germline CDR1 is DFQATT and CDR2 is SNEGSKA (reference sequence). V lost 5 bases, J lost 3 bases, and 2 bases stayed unmatched. The CDR3 has 12 residues. CDR3 bases: TGCAGTGCTGCACAGGGGACAGATACGCAGTATTTT. Residues: CSAAQGTDTQYF.

The genes are TRBV11-2 and TRBJ2-2; 11 bases agree with TRBD2. V was pared by 4 bases and J by 5 bases, with 12 bases of the junction left unmatched. The CDR3 length is 18 residues. Germline V gene lookup returns CDR1 SGHAT and CDR2 FQNNGV. CDR3 sequence: CASSSAGFLAGGTGELFF. DNA for the CDR3: TGTGCCAGCAGCTCCGCGGGGTTCCTAGCGGGAGGTACCGGGGAGCTGTTTTTT. Using reference TRBV11-2 and TRBJ2-2 for the parts outside the CDR3, the full variable domain is EAGVAQSPRYKIIEKRQSVAFWCNPISGHATLYWYQQILGQGPKLLIQFQNNGVVDDSQLPKDRFSAERLKGVDSTLKIQPAKLEDSAVYLCASSSAGFLAGGTGELFFGEGSRLTVL.

This clonotype was detected ten times or more. The chain recombines TRBV5-1 with TRBJ2-1; 10 nucleotides align to TRBD2. V gave up 1 base and J gave up 7 bases; unmatched junction bases: 8. The CDR3 runs to 16 residues. The germline CDR1 and CDR2 sequences are SGHRS and YFSETQ. CDR3 sequence (DNA): TGCGCCAGCAGCTTGCCCGGGACTAGCGAAGTAAATGAGCAGTTCTTC. It specifies CASSLPGTSEVNEQFF.

This clonotype was detected only a few times. V gene TRBV27 combines with J gene TRBJ1-5; 11 bases are a match to TRBD1. Trimming at V came to 10 bases and at J to 6 bases, leaving 5 bases not matched to a gene. The CDR3 totals 13 residues. Germline V lookup: CDR1 MNHEY, CDR2 SMNVEV (reference sequence). In DNA form, the CDR3 reads TGTGCCAATGGGACAGGGGGTTTTCAGCCCCAGCATTTT. Encoded protein: CANGTGGFQPQHF.

This clonotype showed up just a few times. The V gene is TRBV12-3 or TRBV12-4, the J gene TRBJ2-2; tentative D call: TRBD1 (6 bases). CDR3 length equals 15 residues. V was clipped by 5 bases and J by 7 bases, with 17 bases between them. CDR3 sequence (DNA): TGTGCCAGCAGTACCCTACAGGGTGTGATCGGGGAGCTGTTTTTT. It codes for CASSTLQGVIGELFF.

This clonotype showed up just a few times. V and J are TRBV5-4 and TRBJ2-5; 10 positions agree with TRBD1. The length of the CDR3 is 15 residues. V lost 3 bases to trimming and J lost 3 bases; unmatched junction nucleotides: 5. The germline gives CDR1 SGHNT, CDR2 YYREEE (reference sequence). The CDR3 nucleotides are TGTGCCAGCAGCTATTCCGGGACAGGGGAAGAGACCCAGTACTTC. Its translation: CASSYSGTGEETQYF.